These 7 T cell receptor beta chains originate from one sample sequenced in a study of high-grade serous ovarian cancer treatment subgroups. The tumor samples were collected prior to definitive surgery or chemotherapy. Libraries were prepared by immunoSEQ multiplex PCR; TCRdb keeps only in-frame clonotypes and omits some of them. The sample holds fewer than 8,500 clones, approximately 79% seen once. The sequencing input was tumor tissue. All receptors derive from a human donor with high-grade serous ovarian cancer.

The chain has TRBV7-8 and TRBJ1-5, with a weak D call TRBD1 (6 bases). Looked up from germline, CDR1 is SGHVS and CDR2 is FQNEAQ. V was shortened by 4 bases and J by 0 bases, with 13 bases between the two germline ends. The CDR3 loop spans 16 amino acids. CDR3 DNA sequence: TGTGCCAGCAGCTCTTCCCGGGGGGCTAGCAATCAGCCCCAGCATTTT. Translation: CASSSSRGASNQPQHF.

This clone was counted only a few times. V is TRBV6-6 and J is TRBJ1-2; no clear D gene. Trimming shortened V by 6 bases and J by 3 bases, and 14 bases separated the two germline ends. This CDR3 spans 14 amino acids. Germline V lookup: CDR1 MNHNY, CDR2 SVGAGI (reference sequence). The CDR3 sequence is CASREKGFYYGYTF. The DNA for the CDR3 is TGTGCCAGCAGGGAGAAAGGGTTTTACTATGGCTACACCTTC.

This clone has just one count. The V and J genes are TRBV18 and TRBJ2-3; 15 nucleotides match TRBD2. The V and J ends lost 3 bases and 5 bases, in that order; junction bases with no gene match: 3. The CDR3 consists of 16 residues. Germline V lookup: CDR1 KGHSH, CDR2 LQKENI. The CDR3 bases are TGTGCCAGCTCACCCGGACTAGCGGGAGGGGGAGATACGCAGTATTTT. It codes for CASSPGLAGGGDTQYF.

This clone appeared a few times. The chain has TRBV9 and TRBJ1-1; D is uncertain. Germline assignment: CDR1 SGDLS and CDR2 YYNGEE. The CDR3 is 14 residues long. Trimming shortened V by 7 bases and J by 0 bases, and 13 bases separated the two germline ends. This CDR3 is CASSTTALNTEAFF. The CDR3, as DNA: TGTGCCAGCTCAACCACGGCACTGAACACTGAAGCTTTCTTT. Together with reference TRBV9 and TRBJ1-1, the CDR3 gives the full variable domain: DSGVTQTPKHLITATGQRVTLRCSPRSGDLSVYWYQQSLDQGLQFLIQYYNGEERAKGNILERFSAQQFPDLHSELNLSSLELGDSALYFCASSTTALNTEAFFGQGTRLTVV.

The chain combines TRBV9 with TRBJ1-4; D is unresolved. Germline V gene data show CDR1 as SGDLS and CDR2 as YYNGEE. The CDR3 is 15 residues long. Trimming removed 2 bases from V and 0 bases from J, with 8 bases in between. For the CDR3, the DNA is TGTGCCAGCAGCGTGGACGTTGCAACTAATGAAAAACTGTTTTTT. This sequence encodes CASSVDVATNEKLFF.

The V gene is TRBV5-1, the J gene TRBJ1-3; D is unclear. The CDR3 contains 15 residues. Germline-derived CDR1 and CDR2 are SGHRS and YFSETQ. Deletions cut 0 bases from V and 0 bases from J, with 7 bases between. CDR3 nucleotides: TGCGCCAGCAGCTTGGATGCCCCCTCTGGAAACACCATATATTTT. Protein sequence: CASSLDAPSGNTIYF. The variable domain in full, with the rest retrieved from reference TRBV5-1 and TRBJ1-3, is KAGVTQTPRYLIKTRGQQVTLSCSPISGHRSVSWYQQTPGQGLQFLFEYFSETQRNKGNFPGRFSGRQFSNSRSEMNVSTLELGDSALYLCASSLDAPSGNTIYFGEGSWLTVV.

The chain uses TRBV28 and TRBJ1-5, with no clear D. Trimming took 6 bases from V and 5 from J, leaving 8 bases between them. This CDR3 has 12 amino acids. From germline, CDR1 is MDHEN and CDR2 SYDVKM. The CDR3 nucleotides read TGTGCCAGCAGGATATCGGATCAGCCCCAGCATTTT. Amino acid sequence: CASRISDQPQHF.